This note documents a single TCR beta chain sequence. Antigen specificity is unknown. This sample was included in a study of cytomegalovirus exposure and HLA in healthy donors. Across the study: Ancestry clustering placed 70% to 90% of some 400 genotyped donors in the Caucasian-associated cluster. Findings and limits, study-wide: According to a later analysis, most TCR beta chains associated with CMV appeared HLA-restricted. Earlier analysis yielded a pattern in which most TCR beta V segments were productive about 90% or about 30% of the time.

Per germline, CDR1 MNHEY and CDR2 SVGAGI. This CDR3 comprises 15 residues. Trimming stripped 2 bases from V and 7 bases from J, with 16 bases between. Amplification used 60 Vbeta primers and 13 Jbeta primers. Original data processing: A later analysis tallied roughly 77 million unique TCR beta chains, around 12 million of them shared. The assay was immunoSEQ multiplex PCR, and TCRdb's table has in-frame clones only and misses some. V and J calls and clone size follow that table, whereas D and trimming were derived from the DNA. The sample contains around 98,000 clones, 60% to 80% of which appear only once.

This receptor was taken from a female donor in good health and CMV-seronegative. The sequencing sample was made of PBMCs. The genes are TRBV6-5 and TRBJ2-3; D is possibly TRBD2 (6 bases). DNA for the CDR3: TGTGCCAGCAGTTACGATACCGGGACTGCCAATACGCAGTATTTT. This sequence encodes CASSYDTGTANTQYF.